This record covers a single T cell receptor beta chain. The data were taken from a study of PD-L1 blockade in urothelial cancer. Across the study: At 6 weeks and at 3 weeks (second dose) after treatment start, blood was analyzed. T cells numbered a median of approximately 150,000 in the blood samples.

Assay: immunoSEQ multiplex PCR; the TCRdb copy retains only in-frame clones and omits some. The table shows fewer than 85,000 clones, with almost 90% occurring only once. Per the germline V gene, CDR1 is SGHTA and CDR2 is FQGNSA. The V end was cut by 4 bases, the J end by 1 base, with 10 bases between. CDR3 length: 14 residues. The time point here: peripheral blood 6 weeks after treatment start. It was locally advanced or metastatic urothelial carcinoma that patients had. Sequences were derived from PBMCs, sampled around atezolizumab (anti-PD-L1) treatment. The J gene is TRBJ1-1, the V gene TRBV7-2; perhaps TRBD1 as D (6 bases). This sequence was found in a man between 60 and 75 years old with urothelial cancer. The CDR3 DNA reads as TGTGCCAGCAGCTGGAGGGGGGGGAACACTGAAGCTTTCTTT. It encodes CASSWRGGNTEAFF.